This T cell receptor beta chain came from a study of cytomegalovirus exposure and HLA in healthy donors. PCR was performed using 60 Vbeta and 13 Jbeta primers. Sequencing used immunoSEQ multiplex PCR; TCRdb keeps in-frame clones, though not all of them. The profile shows around 90,000 clones, about 89% of them singletons. CDR1 is MDHEN and CDR2 is SYDVKM in the germline V gene. The ends were cut back, 3 bases at V and 1 base at J, with 13 bases in the middle. CDR3 length equals 16 residues. Notes on the study in general: Immune exposure information available was restricted to CMV serostatus. The productive fraction for most TCR beta V segments was about 87% or about 30% in an earlier analysis. Analysis was carried out at a later point, and it linked a missense DCLRE1C variant to TCR beta V- and J-gene trimming.

A remark on this clone: Antigen specificity is unknown.

Source material: PBMCs. The clonotype comes from a man aged 30-40 years in good health and CMV-seropositive. The rearrangement joins TRBV28 to TRBJ1-5; D unresolved. CDR3 region: CASSFGSFLSNQPQHF. The CDR3 DNA sequence: TGTGCCAGCAGTTTCGGTAGCTTCTTGAGCAATCAGCCCCAGCATTTT.